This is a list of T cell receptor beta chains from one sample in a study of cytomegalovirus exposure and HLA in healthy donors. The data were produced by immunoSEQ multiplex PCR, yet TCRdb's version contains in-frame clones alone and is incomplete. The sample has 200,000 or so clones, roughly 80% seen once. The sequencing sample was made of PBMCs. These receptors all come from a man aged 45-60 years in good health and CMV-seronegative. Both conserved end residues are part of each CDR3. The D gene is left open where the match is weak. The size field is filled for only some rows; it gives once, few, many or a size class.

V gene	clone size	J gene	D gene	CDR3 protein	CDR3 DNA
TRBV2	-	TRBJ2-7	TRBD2	CASGQIGLAGGKKYF	TGTGCCAGCGGCCAGATAGGACTAGCGGGAGGGAAGAAGTACTTC
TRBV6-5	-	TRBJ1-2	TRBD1	CASSSPQGANYGYTF	TGTGCCAGCAGCAGCCCTCAGGGGGCCAACTATGGCTACACCTTC
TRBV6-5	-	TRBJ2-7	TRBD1	CASSPRTGSYEQYF	TGTGCCAGCAGTCCCCGGACAGGGTCCTACGAGCAGTACTTC
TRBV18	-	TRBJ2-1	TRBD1	CASSPGQGTYNEQFF	TGTGCCAGCTCACCGGGACAGGGTACCTACAATGAGCAGTTCTTC
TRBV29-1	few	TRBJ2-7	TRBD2	CSGSSSGSYEQYF	TGCAGCGGGTCCTCTAGCGGTTCCTACGAGCAGTACTTC
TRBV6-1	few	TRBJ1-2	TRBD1	CASSGTGGRTNYGYTF	TGTGCCAGCAGTGGCACAGGGGGCCGAACTAACTATGGCTACACCTTC
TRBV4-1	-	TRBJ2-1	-	CASSQGLVVRQFF	TGCGCCAGCAGCCAGGGTCTAGTCGTGCGGCAGTTCTTC
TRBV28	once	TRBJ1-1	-	CASSLGGSQNTEAFF	TGTGCCAGCAGTTTAGGAGGCAGCCAGAACACTGAAGCTTTCTTT
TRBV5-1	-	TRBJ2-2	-	CASSLSPSGDTGELFF	TGCGCCAGCAGCTTGAGTCCGTCAGGGGACACCGGGGAGCTGTTTTTT
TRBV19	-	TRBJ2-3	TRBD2	CASSRTSGRSDTQYF	TGTGCCAGTAGTCGGACTAGCGGGAGGTCGGATACGCAGTATTTT
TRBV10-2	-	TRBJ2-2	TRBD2	CASSPTSGNTGELFF	TGCGCCAGCAGTCCTACTAGCGGGAACACCGGGGAGCTGTTTTTT
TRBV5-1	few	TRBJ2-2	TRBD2	CASSPSGRAGGELFF	TGCGCCAGCAGCCCTAGCGGGAGGGCCGGCGGGGAGCTGTTTTTT
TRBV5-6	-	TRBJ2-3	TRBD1	CASSLRTGGEIDTQYF	TGTGCCAGCAGCTTGCGTACAGGGGGCGAAATCGATACGCAGTATTTT
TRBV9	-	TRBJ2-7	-	CASSVGGHFSTYEQYF	TGTGCCAGCAGCGTAGGGGGACACTTTAGTACCTACGAGCAGTACTTC
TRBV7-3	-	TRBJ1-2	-	CASSLDGTNYGYTF	TGTGCCAGCAGCTTAGACGGGACTAACTATGGCTACACCTTC
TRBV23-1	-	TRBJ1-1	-	CASTSRLSYEAFF	TGCGCCAGCACATCTAGGCTCAGCTACGAAGCTTTCTTT
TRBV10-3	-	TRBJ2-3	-	CAISEMGGSTDTQYF	TGTGCCATCAGTGAAATGGGCGGGAGCACAGATACGCAGTATTTT
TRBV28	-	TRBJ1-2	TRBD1	CASRTGQVPYGYTF	TGTGCCAGCCGCACGGGACAGGTCCCCTATGGCTACACCTTC
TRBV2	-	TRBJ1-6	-	CASQTESSYNSPLHF	TGTGCCAGCCAAACGGAGAGCTCCTATAATTCACCCCTCCACTTT
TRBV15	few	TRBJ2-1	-	CATSRELTRDEQFF	TGTGCCACCAGCAGAGAACTTACCAGGGATGAGCAGTTCTTC
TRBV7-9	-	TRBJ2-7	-	CASSSLGPRHEQYF	TGTGCCAGCAGCTCGCTCGGTCCTAGGCACGAGCAGTACTTC
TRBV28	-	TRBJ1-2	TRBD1	CASSSGQGAGGYTF	TGTGCCAGCAGTTCCGGACAGGGGGCGGGTGGCTACACCTTC
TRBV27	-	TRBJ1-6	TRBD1	CASTQGVLGNSPLHF	TGTGCCAGCACCCAGGGGGTCTTGGGTAATTCACCCCTCCACTTT
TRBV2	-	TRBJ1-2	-	CASSPRAINYGYTF	TGTGCCAGCAGTCCCCGCGCGATTAACTATGGCTACACCTTC
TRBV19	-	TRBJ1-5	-	CASSIGPISNQPQHF	TGTGCCAGTAGTATAGGGCCCATTAGCAATCAGCCCCAGCATTTT
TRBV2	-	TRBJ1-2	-	CASRLQGFNYGYTF	TGTGCCAGCAGGCTACAGGGATTTAACTATGGCTACACCTTC
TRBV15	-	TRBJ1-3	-	CATSRDWEGGNTIYF	TGTGCCACCAGCAGAGATTGGGAGGGAGGAAACACCATATATTTT
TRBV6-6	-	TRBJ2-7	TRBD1	CASKKPGQNSYEQYF	TGTGCCAGCAAGAAACCGGGACAGAACTCCTACGAGCAGTACTTC
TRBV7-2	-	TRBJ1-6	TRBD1	CASSWDRGGNSPLHF	TGTGCCAGCAGCTGGGACAGGGGGGGAAATTCACCCCTCCACTTT
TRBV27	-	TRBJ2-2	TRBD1	CASSNDRVAGELFF	TGTGCCAGCAGTAACGACAGGGTGGCCGGGGAGCTGTTTTTT
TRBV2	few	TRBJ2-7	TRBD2	CASSVTSGRVYEQYF	TGTGCCAGCAGTGTGACTAGCGGGAGGGTTTACGAGCAGTACTTC
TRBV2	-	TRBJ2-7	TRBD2	CAVGGAEYYEQYF	TGTGCCGTCGGGGGGGCGGAATACTACGAGCAGTACTTC
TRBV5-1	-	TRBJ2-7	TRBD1	CASSSGQRSYEQYF	TGCGCCAGCAGCTCGGGACAGCGGTCCTACGAGCAGTACTTC
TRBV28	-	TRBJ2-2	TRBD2	CALPTTTSGSTGELFF	TGTGCCCTTCCAACCACGACTAGCGGGAGCACCGGGGAGCTGTTTTTT
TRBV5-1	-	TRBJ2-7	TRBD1	CASREGEGAWYEQYF	TGCGCCAGCAGAGAGGGTGAGGGGGCCTGGTACGAGCAGTACTTC
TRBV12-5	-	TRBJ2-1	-	CASGLDTISPTAYNEQFF	TGTGCTAGTGGTTTGGACACTATTTCCCCTACCGCATACAATGAGCAGTTCTTC
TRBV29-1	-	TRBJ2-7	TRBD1	CSVEIRTGGRHEQYF	TGCAGCGTTGAAATTCGGACAGGGGGTCGTCACGAGCAGTACTTC
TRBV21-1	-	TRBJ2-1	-	CASSKGEREGLLGEQFF	TGTGCCAGCAGCAAAGGCGAGCGGGAGGGCCTATTGGGTGAGCAGTTCTTC
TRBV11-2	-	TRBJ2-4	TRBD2	CASSLVPGTNVFNIQYF	TGTGCCAGCAGCTTAGTCCCGGGGACTAACGTTTTTAACATTCAGTACTTC
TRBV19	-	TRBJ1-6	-	CASSPGGTGLSPLHF	TGTGCCAGTAGTCCAGGAGGAACAGGGCTCTCACCCCTCCACTTT
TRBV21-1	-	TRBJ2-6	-	CASSKWGAGGSGANVLTF	TGTGCCAGCAGCAAATGGGGGGCAGGGGGCTCTGGGGCCAACGTCCTGACTTTC
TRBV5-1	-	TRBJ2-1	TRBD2	CASSGGRAFGDEQFF	TGCGCCAGCAGCGGCGGGAGGGCCTTTGGGGATGAGCAGTTCTTC
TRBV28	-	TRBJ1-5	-	CASSPPATGFSNQPQHF	TGTGCCAGCAGTCCCCCCGCGACAGGATTTAGCAATCAGCCCCAGCATTTT
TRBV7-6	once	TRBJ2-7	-	CASSSGTLSYEQYF	TGTGCCAGCAGCTCGGGGACTCTCTCCTACGAGCAGTACTTC
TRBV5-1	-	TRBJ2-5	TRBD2	CASSLGGTSGSVETQYF	TGCGCCAGCAGCTTGGGGGGGACTAGCGGGAGTGTAGAGACCCAGTACTTC